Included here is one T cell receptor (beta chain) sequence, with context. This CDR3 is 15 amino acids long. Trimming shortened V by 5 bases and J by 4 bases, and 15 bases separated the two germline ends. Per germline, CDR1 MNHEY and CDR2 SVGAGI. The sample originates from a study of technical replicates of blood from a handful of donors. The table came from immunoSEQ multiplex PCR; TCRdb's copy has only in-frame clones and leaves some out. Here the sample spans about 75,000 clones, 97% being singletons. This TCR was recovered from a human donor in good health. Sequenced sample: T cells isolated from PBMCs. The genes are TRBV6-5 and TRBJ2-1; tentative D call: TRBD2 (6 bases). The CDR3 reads CASSPFGTFYNEQFF. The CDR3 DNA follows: TGTGCCAGCAGTCCATTCGGGACTTTTTACAATGAGCAGTTCTTC.